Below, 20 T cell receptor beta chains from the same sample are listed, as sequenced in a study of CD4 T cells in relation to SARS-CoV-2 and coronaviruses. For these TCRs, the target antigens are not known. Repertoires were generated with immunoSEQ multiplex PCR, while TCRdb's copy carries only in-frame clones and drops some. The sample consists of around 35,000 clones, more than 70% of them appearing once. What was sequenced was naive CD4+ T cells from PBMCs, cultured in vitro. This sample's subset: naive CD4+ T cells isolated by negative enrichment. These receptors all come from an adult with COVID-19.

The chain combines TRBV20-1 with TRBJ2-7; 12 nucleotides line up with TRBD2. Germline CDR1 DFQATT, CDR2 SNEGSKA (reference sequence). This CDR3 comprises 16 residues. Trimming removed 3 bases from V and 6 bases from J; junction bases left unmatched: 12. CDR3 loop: CSASPGTSGFYSEQYF. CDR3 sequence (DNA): TGCAGTGCTAGTCCCGGGACTAGCGGGTTTTATAGCGAGCAGTACTTC.

The CDR3 region has the DNA TGTGCCAGCAGCCAAGATCTTGGGACAGGGTTTTACTTC. This codes for CASSQDLGTGFYF. V and J are TRBV4-2 and TRBJ2-4; TRBD1 matches at 9 bases. CDR3 length: 13 residues. J gave up 16 bases and V 0 bases, and 7 bases lay outside the gene matches. Germline CDR1 is LGHNA and CDR2 is YNFKEQ.

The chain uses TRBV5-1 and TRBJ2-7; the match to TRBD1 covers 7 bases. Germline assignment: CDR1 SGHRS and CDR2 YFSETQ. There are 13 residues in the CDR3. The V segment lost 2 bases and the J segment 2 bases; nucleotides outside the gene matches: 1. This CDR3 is CASSFDRAYEQYF. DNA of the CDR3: TGCGCCAGCAGCTTCGACAGGGCCTACGAGCAGTACTTC.

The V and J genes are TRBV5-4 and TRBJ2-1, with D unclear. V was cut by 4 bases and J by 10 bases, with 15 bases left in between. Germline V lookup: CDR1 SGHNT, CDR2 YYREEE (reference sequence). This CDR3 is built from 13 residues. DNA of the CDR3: TGTGCCAGCAGCGCCAAGGATTTCAACGAGCAGTTCTTC. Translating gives CASSAKDFNEQFF.

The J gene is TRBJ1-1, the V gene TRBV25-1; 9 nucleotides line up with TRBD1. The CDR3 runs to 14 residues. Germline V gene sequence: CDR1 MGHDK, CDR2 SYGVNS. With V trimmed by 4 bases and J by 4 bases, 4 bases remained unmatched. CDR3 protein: CASSVGQGSTEAFF. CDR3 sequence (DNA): TGTGCCAGCAGTGTGGGACAGGGAAGCACTGAAGCTTTCTTT.

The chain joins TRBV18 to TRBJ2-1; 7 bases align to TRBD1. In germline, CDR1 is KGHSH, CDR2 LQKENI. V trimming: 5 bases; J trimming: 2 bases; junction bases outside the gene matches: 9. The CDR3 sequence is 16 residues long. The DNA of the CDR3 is TGTGCCAGCTCATTCTCGACAGGGCCCCCCTACAATGAGCAGTTCTTC. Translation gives CASSFSTGPPYNEQFF.

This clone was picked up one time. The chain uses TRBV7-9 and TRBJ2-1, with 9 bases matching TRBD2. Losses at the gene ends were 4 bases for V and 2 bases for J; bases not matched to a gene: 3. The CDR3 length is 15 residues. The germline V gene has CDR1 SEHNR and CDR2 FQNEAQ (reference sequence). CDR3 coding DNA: TGTGCCAGCAGCTCAAGCGGGAGGCCCTACAATGAGCAGTTCTTC. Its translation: CASSSSGRPYNEQFF.

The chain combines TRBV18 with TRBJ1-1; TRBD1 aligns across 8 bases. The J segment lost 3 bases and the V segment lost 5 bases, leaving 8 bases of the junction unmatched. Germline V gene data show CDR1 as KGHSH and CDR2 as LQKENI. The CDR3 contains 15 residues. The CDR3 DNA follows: TGTGCCAGCTCAGAGAGGACAGGGATTGACACTGAAGCTTTCTTT. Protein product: CASSERTGIDTEAFF.

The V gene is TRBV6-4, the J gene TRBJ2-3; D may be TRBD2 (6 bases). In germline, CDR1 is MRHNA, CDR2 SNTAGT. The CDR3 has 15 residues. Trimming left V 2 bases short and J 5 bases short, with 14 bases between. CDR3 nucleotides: TGTGCCAGCAGTGACCTGGCGGGGACGGGAGATACGCAGTATTTT. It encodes CASSDLAGTGDTQYF.

The CDR3 coding sequence is TGTGCCACCAGCAGAGTTAGCGCGCGGGACTACGAGCAGTACTTC. It specifies CATSRVSARDYEQYF. The chain carries TRBV15 and TRBJ2-7; a weak D match, TRBD2 (6 bases). V lost 1 base to trimming and J lost 3 bases, with 13 bases between them. The CDR3 runs to 15 residues. Germline-derived CDR1 and CDR2 are LNHNV and YYDKDF (reference sequence).

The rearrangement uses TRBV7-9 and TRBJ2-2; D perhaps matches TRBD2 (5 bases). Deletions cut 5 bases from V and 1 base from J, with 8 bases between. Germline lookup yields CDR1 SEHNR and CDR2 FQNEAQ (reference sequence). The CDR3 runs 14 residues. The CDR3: CASSLTRNTGELFF. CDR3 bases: TGTGCCAGCAGCCTAACTAGGAACACCGGGGAGCTGTTTTTT.

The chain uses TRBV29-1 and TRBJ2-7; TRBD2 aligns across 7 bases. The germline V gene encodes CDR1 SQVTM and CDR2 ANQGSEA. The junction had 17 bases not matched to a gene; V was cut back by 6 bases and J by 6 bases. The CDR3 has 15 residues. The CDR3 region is CSVILRRSGGGEQYF. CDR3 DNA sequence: TGCAGCGTAATCCTAAGGAGATCGGGGGGAGGCGAGCAGTACTTC.

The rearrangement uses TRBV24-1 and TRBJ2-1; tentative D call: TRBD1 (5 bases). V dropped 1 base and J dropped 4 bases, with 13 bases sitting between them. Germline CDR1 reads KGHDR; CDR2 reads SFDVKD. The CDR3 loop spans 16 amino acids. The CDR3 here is CATSDFQQGGYNEQFF. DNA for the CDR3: TGTGCCACCAGTGATTTTCAGCAGGGCGGATACAATGAGCAGTTCTTC.

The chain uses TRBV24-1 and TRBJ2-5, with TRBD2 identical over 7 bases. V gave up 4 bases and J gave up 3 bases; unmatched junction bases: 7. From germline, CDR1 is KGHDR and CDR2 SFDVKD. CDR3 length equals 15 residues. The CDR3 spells CATSDARAGEETQYF. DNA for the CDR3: TGTGCCACCAGTGACGCTCGCGCGGGAGAAGAGACCCAGTACTTC.

The CDR3 DNA follows: TGTGCCAGCAGCTTGGTGGCACCCAATGAGCAGTTCTTC. It yields the protein CASSLVAPNEQFF. V usage is TRBV5-4 and J usage is TRBJ2-1; D is ambiguous. The CDR3 length is 13 residues. Trimming stripped 0 bases from V and 6 bases from J, with 7 bases between. The germline V gene encodes CDR1 SGHNT and CDR2 YYREEE (reference sequence).

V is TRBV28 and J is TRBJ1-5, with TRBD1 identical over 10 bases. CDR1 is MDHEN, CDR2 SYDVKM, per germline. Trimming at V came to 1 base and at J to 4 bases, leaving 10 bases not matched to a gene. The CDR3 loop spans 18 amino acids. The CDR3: CASSLSASRTGGNQPQHF. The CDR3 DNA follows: TGTGCCAGCAGTTTATCGGCAAGCAGGACAGGGGGAAATCAGCCCCAGCATTTT.

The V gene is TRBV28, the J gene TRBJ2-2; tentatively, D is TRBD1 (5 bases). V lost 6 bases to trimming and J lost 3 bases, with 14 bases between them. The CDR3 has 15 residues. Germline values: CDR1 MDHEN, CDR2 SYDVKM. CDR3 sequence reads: CASSLTGVDTGELFF. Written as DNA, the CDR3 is TGTGCCAGCAGCCTTACAGGAGTGGACACCGGGGAGCTGTTTTTT.

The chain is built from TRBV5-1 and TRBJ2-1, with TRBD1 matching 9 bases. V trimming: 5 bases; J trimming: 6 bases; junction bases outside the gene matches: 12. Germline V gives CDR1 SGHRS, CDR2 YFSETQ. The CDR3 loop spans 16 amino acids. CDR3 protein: CASRPRTGVDFNEQFF. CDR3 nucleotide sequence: TGCGCCAGCAGGCCCAGGACAGGGGTGGATTTCAATGAGCAGTTCTTC.

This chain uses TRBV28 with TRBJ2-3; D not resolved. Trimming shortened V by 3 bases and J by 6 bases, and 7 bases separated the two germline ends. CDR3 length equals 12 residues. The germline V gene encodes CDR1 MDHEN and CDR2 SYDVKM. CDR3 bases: TGTGCCAGCAGTTTGTTGTGGGATACGCAGTATTTT. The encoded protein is CASSLLWDTQYF.

The CDR3 is CASMTLIPENEQFF. The CDR3, as DNA: TGTGCCAGCATGACCCTTATCCCGGAAAACGAGCAGTTCTTC. The chain is built from TRBV6-6 and TRBJ2-1; D unresolved. The CDR3 is made up of 14 amino acids. Trimming took off 7 bases at V and 10 bases at J, with 20 bases between the two ends. From germline, CDR1 is MNHNY and CDR2 SVGAGI (reference sequence).